Reported below is one T cell receptor (beta chain). The protocol was immunoSEQ multiplex PCR, while the TCRdb copy is restricted to in-frame clones and leaves out a portion. This table holds some 130,000 clones, approximately 88% found once. The CDR3 length is 21 residues. V lost 10 bases, J lost 4 bases, and 28 bases stayed unmatched. Germline values: CDR1 LNHDA, CDR2 SQIVND (reference sequence). This entry comes from a study of blood T cell repertoires in COVID-19. Sample: peripheral blood. This TCR was recovered from a man aged 45-65 years with acute or convalescent COVID-19. The J gene is TRBJ1-4, the V gene TRBV19; TRBD1 agrees at 9 bases. The CDR3 loop reads CATKWRGNARDRELGNEKLFF. The DNA of the CDR3 is TGTGCCACTAAATGGAGGGGAAATGCCCGGGACAGGGAATTAGGTAATGAAAAACTGTTTTTT.